These 32 T cell receptor beta chains were all obtained from the same sample, sequenced in a study of CD8 T cells in ankylosing spondylitis. TCRdb reprocessed the 5' RACE reads via MiXCR and lists one record per CDR3 protein. Of approximately 220,000 distinct CDR3 sequences listed, 20% to 30% are singletons. Material for sequencing was blood, either unsorted or a sorted T cell fraction (not recorded which). All receptors derive from a male donor with ankylosing spondylitis or in good health (not recorded which).

This clonotype was observed many times. The CDR3 DNA reads as TGCGCCAGCAGCCAAACCGGAGCCTACGAGCAGTACTTC. Translating it yields CASSQTGAYEQYF. The chain couples TRBV5-1 to TRBJ2-7; D call uncertain. Germline V gene data show CDR1 as SGHRS and CDR2 as YFSETQ. The CDR3 spans 13 residues. The ends were cut back, 4 bases at V and 2 bases at J, with 10 bases in the middle.

This clonotype was seen a few times. The chain employs TRBV27 and TRBJ2-1; TRBD1 matches 10 bases. The ends lost 5 bases at V and 1 base at J; junction bases unmatched: 5. The CDR3 spans 16 residues. Germline CDR1 MNHEY, CDR2 SMNVEV (reference sequence). CDR3 protein: CASSRMDRGSYNEQFF. CDR3 nucleotide sequence: TGTGCCAGCAGTCGGATGGACAGGGGGTCCTACAATGAGCAGTTCTTC.

This clonotype has a count of ten or more. The gene calls are TRBV20-1 and TRBJ2-7; 8 positions agree with TRBD1. The ends lost 2 bases at V and 2 bases at J; junction bases unmatched: 8. This CDR3 region has 15 residues. The germline CDR1 and CDR2 sequences are DFQATT and SNEGSKA (reference sequence). The CDR3 bases are TGCAGTGCTAGACCCCCCCCAGGGGGCGCCTACGAGCAGTACTTC. It codes for CSARPPPGGAYEQYF.

This clonotype was counted a few times. The chain combines TRBV20-1 with TRBJ2-1; D call uncertain. V was clipped by 1 base and J by 13 bases, with 11 bases between them. Germline V CDR1 and CDR2: DFQATT, SNEGSKA (reference sequence). There are 11 residues in the CDR3. The CDR3 reads CSARGTPHQFF. The CDR3 DNA follows: TGCAGTGCTAGAGGGACCCCACATCAGTTCTTC.

This clonotype is a singleton in its sample. The chain employs TRBV12-3 or TRBV12-4 and TRBJ1-2; 10 bases match TRBD1. CDR3 length equals 15 residues. J was trimmed by 2 bases and V by 8 bases; bases with no gene match: 8. The CDR3 DNA follows: TGTGCCAGCGGATTGACAGGGGGCCTGAACTATGGCTACACCTTC. The encoded protein is CASGLTGGLNYGYTF.

The rearrangement links TRBV6-1 to TRBJ2-2, with 8 bases matching TRBD1. The CDR3 sequence is 16 residues long. V was clipped by 2 bases and J by 6 bases; unmatched bases: 8. CDR1 is MNHNS and CDR2 is SASEGT in the germline V gene. The DNA for the CDR3 is TGTGCCAGCAGTGAATACGGCAGGGGGCTTGCCGGGGAGCTGTTTTTT. Its protein is CASSEYGRGLAGELFF.

Ten or more counts support this clonotype. The genes are TRBV2 and TRBJ2-7, with TRBD1 identical over 10 bases. This CDR3 comprises 12 residues. The germline V gene encodes CDR1 SNHLY and CDR2 FYNNEI. V lost 6 bases to trimming and J lost 7 bases; unmatched junction nucleotides: 3. The CDR3 sequence is CASRTGGWEQYF. The CDR3 bases are TGTGCCAGCAGGACAGGGGGCTGGGAGCAGTACTTC.

The chain recombines TRBV7-2 with TRBJ2-7; 11 nucleotides align to TRBD2. The V gene end was trimmed by 5 bases and the J gene end by 4 bases; junction bases not matched to a gene: 10. Germline CDR1 and CDR2: SGHTA and FQGNSA. The CDR3 has 16 amino acids. CDR3 in amino acids: CASSLSSGRAWYEQYF. Here the CDR3 DNA reads TGTGCCAGCAGCCTTAGTAGCGGGAGGGCCTGGTACGAGCAGTACTTC. The variable domain in full, completed from reference TRBV7-2 and TRBJ2-7, reads GAGVSQSPSNKVTEKGKDVELRCDPISGHTALYWYRQSLGQGLEFLIYFQGNSAPDKSGLPSDRFSAERTGGSVSTLTIQRTQQEDSAVYLCASSLSSGRAWYEQYFGPGTRLTVT.

The chain carries TRBV20-1 and TRBJ2-2; 7 bases match TRBD1. The CDR3 runs to 16 residues. J gave up 2 bases and V 5 bases, and 11 bases lay outside the gene matches. Per germline, CDR1 DFQATT and CDR2 SNEGSKA (reference sequence). The CDR3 region is CSASAIDRENTGELFF. In nucleotides, the CDR3 is TGCAGTGCTTCCGCCATAGACAGGGAAAACACCGGGGAGCTGTTTTTT.

The chain is built from TRBV7-6 and TRBJ2-3; 7 bases match TRBD1. This CDR3 has 14 residues. The germline CDR1 and CDR2 sequences are SGHVS and FNYEAQ. The trim removed 5 bases at V and 8 bases at J, leaving 10 bases unmatched. This CDR3 is CASSPPGTVRTQYF. In DNA, the CDR3 is TGTGCCAGCAGCCCCCCCGGGACAGTACGTACGCAGTATTTT.

The V gene is TRBV12-3 or TRBV12-4, the J gene TRBJ2-7; no clear D. V was pared by 0 bases and J by 1 base, with 7 bases between. This CDR3 spans 14 amino acids. The CDR3: CASSLAGPSYEQYF. In DNA, the CDR3 is TGTGCCAGCAGTTTAGCCGGCCCTTCCTACGAGCAGTACTTC.

The rearrangement joins TRBV4-3 to TRBJ1-5; D ambiguous. Trimming took off 0 bases at V and 1 base at J, with 4 bases between the two ends. Germline CDR1 LGHNA, CDR2 YSLEER. The CDR3 is 14 residues long. The DNA of the CDR3 is TGCGCCAGCAGCCAAGAGTGGAGCAATCAGCCCCAGCATTTT. Protein: CASSQEWSNQPQHF.

The V call is TRBV20-1, the J call TRBJ1-5; perhaps TRBD1 as D (6 bases). The CDR3 loop spans 12 amino acids. The V end lost 5 bases, the J end lost 5 bases, and 10 bases lay between the germline ends. Germline assignment: CDR1 DFQATT and CDR2 SNEGSKA (reference sequence). In DNA, the CDR3 is TGCAGTGCTCATTCAGGGGATCAGCCCCAGCATTTT. Its protein product is CSAHSGDQPQHF.

V usage is TRBV12-3 or TRBV12-4 and J usage is TRBJ2-2, with a possible D match to TRBD2 (5 bases). V was cut by 3 bases and J by 4 bases, with 9 bases left in between. This CDR3 has 14 residues. The DNA of the CDR3 is TGTGCCAGCAGTTTCCAGCGGACCACCGGGGAGCTGTTTTTT. It specifies CASSFQRTTGELFF.

This clonotype has ten or more counts. The chain joins TRBV20-1 to TRBJ2-2; tentative D call: TRBD2 (6 bases). This CDR3 comprises 15 residues. Trimming removed 3 bases at V and 2 bases at J, with 13 bases between. Per germline, CDR1 DFQATT and CDR2 SNEGSKA (reference sequence). CDR3 nucleotide sequence: TGCAGTGCTAGGGTCGCGGGAATCAACACCGGGGAGCTGTTTTTT. Its protein product is CSARVAGINTGELFF.

This clonotype was picked up many times. The V gene is TRBV29-1, the J gene TRBJ2-3; no firm D call. CDR1 is SQVTM, CDR2 ANQGSEA, per germline. The CDR3 consists of 12 residues. Trimming pared 7 bases from V and 0 bases from J, leaving 8 bases between. In DNA, the CDR3 is TGCAGCGGGGCCGAAAGCACAGATACGCAGTATTTT. It codes for CSGAESTDTQYF.

CDR3 in amino acids: CASSQQRDLTYNEQFF. CDR3 in DNA: TGTGCCAGCAGCCAACAGCGGGACCTTACCTACAATGAGCAGTTCTTC. V usage is TRBV11-2 and J usage is TRBJ2-1; TRBD2 matches at 7 bases. Losses at the gene ends were 5 bases for V and 2 bases for J; bases not matched to a gene: 9. Per the germline V gene, CDR1 is SGHAT and CDR2 is FQNNGV. This CDR3 is 16 amino acids long. The full variable domain, its missing parts supplied by reference TRBV11-2 and TRBJ2-1, is EAGVAQSPRYKIIEKRQSVAFWCNPISGHATLYWYQQILGQGPKLLIQFQNNGVVDDSQLPKDRFSAERLKGVDSTLKIQPAKLEDSAVYLCASSQQRDLTYNEQFFGPGTRLTVL.

The chain carries TRBV20-1 and TRBJ2-5; D is possibly TRBD1 (6 bases). The length of the CDR3 is 13 residues. Germline CDR1 and CDR2: DFQATT and SNEGSKA (reference sequence). V dropped 6 bases and J dropped 5 bases, with 16 bases sitting between them. The CDR3 sequence: CSAGRQERETQYF. The CDR3, as DNA: TGCAGTGCGGGACGACAGGAGCGGGAGACCCAGTACTTC.

This clonotype was observed a few times. V usage is TRBV25-1 and J usage is TRBJ2-1, with 7 bases aligning to TRBD2. CDR1 and CDR2 from the germline V gene are MGHDK and SYGVNS. J lost 5 bases, V lost 8 bases, and 15 bases had no gene match. This CDR3 spans 16 amino acids. CDR3 in amino acids: CASSTYAGVEHNEQFF. The CDR3 region has the DNA TGTGCCAGCTCAACTTACGCGGGAGTCGAGCACAATGAGCAGTTCTTC.

Ten or more counts support this clonotype. This chain uses TRBV20-1 with TRBJ2-1, with 7 bases fitting TRBD2. CDR1 is DFQATT, CDR2 SNEGSKA, per germline (reference sequence). V dropped 2 bases and J dropped 4; count of bases not matched to a gene: 8. This CDR3 spans 15 amino acids. The DNA of the CDR3 is TGCAGTGCTAGAAATGGCGGGAGTGGGTACAATGAGCAGTTCTTC. The encoded protein is CSARNGGSGYNEQFF.

This clonotype was seen only a few times. The chain links TRBV6-1 to TRBJ1-2, with 7 bases that match TRBD1. Germline V gene lookup returns CDR1 MNHNS and CDR2 SASEGT. This CDR3 is 15 amino acids long. With 6 bases clipped from V and 4 bases from J, the junction kept 11 bases outside the gene matches. The CDR3 loop is CASSQGTVLPYGYTF. The CDR3 DNA reads as TGTGCCAGCAGCCAGGGGACAGTGCTCCCCTATGGCTACACCTTC.

The chain links TRBV9 to TRBJ2-3, with unresolved D. The V end was cut by 0 bases, the J end by 9 bases, with 8 bases between. The CDR3 length is 12 residues. Germline assignment: CDR1 SGDLS and CDR2 YYNGEE. In DNA form, the CDR3 reads TGTGCCAGCAGCGTAGATGGACCAACGCAGTATTTT. Translated: CASSVDGPTQYF.

This clonotype appeared many times. The chain combines TRBV6-5 with TRBJ2-1; D not certain. Trimming took off 4 bases at V and 8 bases at J, with 15 bases between the two ends. CDR3 length equals 14 residues. Germline-derived CDR1 and CDR2 are MNHEY and SVGAGI. The CDR3, as DNA: TGTGCCAGCAGTTCCCCAGGTACAAGATATGAGCAGTTCTTC. This gives the protein CASSSPGTRYEQFF.

The rearrangement links TRBV24-1 to TRBJ2-3; D ambiguous. The germline V and J ends were trimmed by 5 bases and 3 bases, with 5 bases remaining between them. This CDR3 is built from 12 residues. Germline CDR1 is KGHDR and CDR2 is SFDVKD. CDR3 region: CATSAATDTQYF. CDR3 sequence (DNA): TGTGCCACCAGTGCGGCGACAGATACGCAGTATTTT.

This chain joins TRBV6-5 and TRBJ2-1; a possible D gene is TRBD1 (6 bases). The CDR3 is made up of 17 amino acids. The germline gives CDR1 MNHEY, CDR2 SVGAGI. The V and J ends lost 2 bases and 0 bases respectively, with 14 bases between them. DNA of the CDR3: TGTGCCAGCAGTTACGAAGGGGGTGGGAGCTCCTACAATGAGCAGTTCTTC. This gives the protein CASSYEGGGSSYNEQFF.

This clonotype was counted at least ten times. The chain combines TRBV11-2 with TRBJ2-1, with TRBD2 matching over 11 bases. The trim removed 5 bases at V and 10 bases at J, leaving 7 bases unmatched. CDR1 and CDR2 from the germline V gene are SGHAT and FQNNGV. This CDR3 contains 14 residues. The CDR3 bases are TGTGCCAGCAGCGCGTCGGGACTAGCGGCCGAGCAGTTCTTC. Translated: CASSASGLAAEQFF.

Many counts were recorded for this clonotype. The rearrangement uses TRBV6-1 and TRBJ2-2, with D possibly TRBD2 on 7 matching bases. The CDR3 is made up of 14 amino acids. The germline CDR1 and CDR2 sequences are MNHNS and SASEGT. Trimming cost V 7 bases and J 6 bases, with 15 bases left between them. In DNA form, the CDR3 reads TGTGCCAGCAAGATAGGCGGGGGCCCCGGGGAGCTGTTTTTT. Translated: CASKIGGGPGELFF.

The chain joins TRBV27 to TRBJ2-1; the match to TRBD2 covers 13 bases. This CDR3 is built from 17 residues. Germline trimming cut 6 bases from V and 6 bases from J; bases unmatched to any gene: 11. Germline V gene data show CDR1 as MNHEY and CDR2 as SMNVEV (reference sequence). This CDR3 reads CASSSTRGLAGVNEQFF. CDR3 sequence (DNA): TGTGCCAGCAGCTCTACGCGCGGACTAGCGGGAGTCAATGAGCAGTTCTTC.

This clonotype was seen at least ten times. The chain employs TRBV4-2 and TRBJ1-1; D gene unclear. CDR1 and CDR2 from the germline V gene are LGHNA and YNFKEQ. Trimming took off 4 bases at V and 7 bases at J, with 10 bases between the two ends. This CDR3 comprises 12 residues. The CDR3 is CASSPRRGEAFF. DNA of the CDR3: TGTGCCAGCAGCCCACGACGGGGTGAAGCTTTCTTT.

The chain employs TRBV5-1 and TRBJ2-5; a weak D match, TRBD1 (5 bases). Germline V CDR1 and CDR2: SGHRS, YFSETQ. The CDR3 consists of 16 residues. The V end was cut by 4 bases, the J end by 5 bases, with 21 bases between. CDR3 in DNA: TGCGCCAGCAGCCCGGACATCCAAACACGCCAGGAGACCCAGTACTTC. Its protein product is CASSPDIQTRQETQYF.

This clonotype has ten or more counts. The rearrangement links TRBV20-1 to TRBJ2-1; 15 bases match TRBD2. Germline V lookup: CDR1 DFQATT, CDR2 SNEGSKA (reference sequence). The CDR3 is 18 residues long. With 5 bases clipped from V and 2 bases from J, the junction kept 10 bases outside the gene matches. The chain's CDR3 is CSAPKPGLAGGAYNEQFF. The CDR3 nucleotides read TGCAGTGCTCCGAAGCCGGGACTAGCGGGAGGCGCCTACAATGAGCAGTTCTTC.

The sample holds many counts of this clonotype. The junction departs from the called germline gene at one end, perhaps through a read error. This rearrangement joins TRBV28 to TRBJ2-1, with a tentative D call TRBD2 (6 bases). From germline, CDR1 is MDHEN and CDR2 SYDVKM. The CDR3 runs 13 residues. CDR3 coding DNA: TGTGCCAGCAGTTTACTGAGCGGGCAGTCTTGGATCTTC. Translation gives CASSLLSGQSWIF. The complete variable domain, with remaining parts taken from reference TRBV28 and TRBJ2-1, reads DVKVTQSSRYLVKRTGEKVFLECVQDMDHENMFWYRQDPGLGLRLIYFSYDVKMKEKGDIPEGYSVSREKKERFSLILESASTNQTSMYLCASSLLSGQSWIFGPGTRLTVL.